This is a list of T cell receptor gamma chains from one sample in a study of Vγ9Vδ2 T cells in congenital toxoplasmosis. TCRdb used CATT to re-call clones from the reads. The table includes 350 to 450 gamma-chain clones, 20% to 25% detected once. Sequences were obtained from gamma-delta T cells from blood. These receptors came from a child younger than 10 born to a mother with Toxoplasma gondii infection during pregnancy, either congenitally infected or uninfected (not recorded which). Both conserved end residues are part of each CDR3. Rows may omit the clone size; those that give it use once, few, many or a size class.

abundance: large; v_gene: TRGV3; j_gene: TRGJ1/TRGJ2; CDR3aa: CATWDYSNYYKKLF; CDR3nt: TGTGCCACCTGGGATTACTCGAATTATTATAAGAAACTCTTT
abundance: large; v_gene: TRGV10; j_gene: TRGJ1/TRGJ2; CDR3aa: CAAMNYYKKLF; CDR3nt: TGCGCGGCGATGAATTATTATAAGAAACTCTTT
abundance: medium-sized; v_gene: TRGV9; j_gene: TRGJP; CDR3aa: CALWELGKKIKVF; CDR3nt: TGTGCCTTGTGGGAGTTGGGCAAAAAAATCAAGGTATTT
abundance: large; v_gene: TRGV9; j_gene: TRGJP1; CDR3aa: CALWEDTTGWFKIF; CDR3nt: TGTGCCTTGTGGGAGGATACCACTGGTTGGTTCAAGATATTT
abundance: large; v_gene: TRGV9; j_gene: TRGJP; CDR3aa: CALWEKELGKKIKVF; CDR3nt: TGTGCCTTGTGGGAGAAAGAGTTGGGCAAAAAAATCAAGGTATTT
abundance: large; v_gene: TRGV9; j_gene: TRGJP; CDR3aa: CALWEVKELGKKIKVF; CDR3nt: TGTGCCTTGTGGGAGGTGAAGGAGTTGGGCAAAAAAATCAAGGTATTT
abundance: large; v_gene: TRGV2; j_gene: TRGJ1/TRGJ2; CDR3aa: CATWDGLHYKKLF; CDR3nt: TGTGCCACCTGGGACGGGCTGCATTATAAGAAACTCTTT
abundance: medium-sized; v_gene: TRGV9; j_gene: TRGJ1/TRGJ2; CDR3aa: CALWEVQLVGYKKLF; CDR3nt: TGTGCCTTGTGGGAGGTGCAATTGGTGGGGTATAAGAAACTCTTT
abundance: -; v_gene: TRGV9; j_gene: TRGJ1/TRGJ2; CDR3aa: CALWEVHRAYYKKLF; CDR3nt: TGTGCCTTGTGGGAGGTGCATAGGGCTTATTATAAGAAACTCTTT
abundance: large; v_gene: TRGV10; j_gene: TRGJ1/TRGJ2; CDR3aa: CAAWDGSNYYKKLF; CDR3nt: TGTGCTGCGTGGGATGGTTCAAATTATTATAAGAAACTCTTT
abundance: medium-sized; v_gene: TRGV8; j_gene: TRGJP; CDR3aa: CATWDTCELGKKIKVF; CDR3nt: TGTGCCACCTGGGATACGTGCGAGTTGGGCAAAAAAATCAAGGTATTT
abundance: large; v_gene: TRGV4; j_gene: TRGJ1/TRGJ2; CDR3aa: CATWVNYYKKLF; CDR3nt: TGTGCCACCTGGGTAAATTATTATAAGAAACTCTTT
abundance: medium-sized; v_gene: TRGV9; j_gene: TRGJP; CDR3aa: CALWEVPWSELGKKIKVF; CDR3nt: TGTGCCTTGTGGGAGGTGCCTTGGTCAGAGTTGGGCAAAAAAATCAAGGTATTT
abundance: large; v_gene: TRGV4; j_gene: TRGJ1/TRGJ2; CDR3aa: CATVIGDGLKKLF; CDR3nt: TGTGCCACGGTAATCGGGGATGGATTAAAGAAACTCTTT
abundance: large; v_gene: TRGV4; j_gene: TRGJ1/TRGJ2; CDR3aa: CATWDGGYKKLF; CDR3nt: TGTGCCACCTGGGATGGAGGTTATAAGAAACTCTTT
abundance: medium-sized; v_gene: TRGV2; j_gene: TRGJP2; CDR3aa: CATWDGPYSSDWIKTF; CDR3nt: TGTGCCACCTGGGACGGGCCCTATAGTAGTGATTGGATCAAGACGTTT
abundance: large; v_gene: TRGV9; j_gene: TRGJ1/TRGJ2; CDR3aa: CALWEARLLYYKKLF; CDR3nt: TGTGCCTTGTGGGAGGCCCGCTTACTTTATTATAAGAAACTCTTT
abundance: -; v_gene: TRGV9; j_gene: TRGJP; CDR3aa: CALWESLKELGKKKIKVF; CDR3nt: TGTGCCTTGTGGGAGTCGCTAAAGGAGTTGGGCAAAAAAAAAATCAAGGTATTT
abundance: large; v_gene: TRGV5; j_gene: TRGJ1/TRGJ2; CDR3aa: CATWDRPRYKKLF; CDR3nt: TGTGCCACCTGGGACAGGCCGAGGTATAAGAAACTCTTT
abundance: large; v_gene: TRGV9; j_gene: TRGJ1/TRGJ2; CDR3aa: CALWVGPSRKLF; CDR3nt: TGTGCCTTGTGGGTGGGACCCTCTAGGAAACTCTTT
abundance: large; v_gene: TRGV9; j_gene: TRGJ1/TRGJ2; CDR3aa: CALWENYYKKLF; CDR3nt: TGTGCCTTGTGGGAGAATTATTATAAGAAACTCTTT
abundance: large; v_gene: TRGV9; j_gene: TRGJP; CDR3aa: CALWEVPQELGKKIKVF; CDR3nt: TGTGCCTTGTGGGAGGTGCCGCAAGAGTTGGGCAAAAAAATCAAGGTATTT
abundance: medium-sized; v_gene: TRGV2; j_gene: TRGJ1/TRGJ2; CDR3aa: CATWDGPRGRYYYKKLF; CDR3nt: TGTGCCACCTGGGACGGGCCGAGGGGGAGATATTATTATAAGAAACTCTTT
abundance: large; v_gene: TRGV9; j_gene: TRGJP; CDR3aa: CALWEVGELGKKIKVF; CDR3nt: TGTGCCTTGTGGGAGGTAGGGGAGTTGGGCAAAAAAATCAAGGTATTT
abundance: medium-sized; v_gene: TRGV9; j_gene: TRGJ1/TRGJ2; CDR3aa: CALWEVHHGKKLF; CDR3nt: TGTGCCTTGTGGGAGGTGCATCATGGTAAGAAACTCTTT
abundance: large; v_gene: TRGV2; j_gene: TRGJ1/TRGJ2; CDR3aa: CATWDGPPGFYYKKLF; CDR3nt: TGTGCCACCTGGGACGGGCCCCCTGGTTTTTATTATAAGAAACTCTTT
abundance: large; v_gene: TRGV10; j_gene: TRGJP1; CDR3aa: CAAWYNTGWFKIF; CDR3nt: TGTGCTGCGTGGTATAACACTGGTTGGTTCAAGATATTT
abundance: large; v_gene: TRGV9; j_gene: TRGJ1/TRGJ2; CDR3aa: CALWNYYKKLF; CDR3nt: TGTGCCTTGTGGAATTATTATAAGAAACTCTTT
abundance: medium-sized; v_gene: TRGV9; j_gene: TRGJP; CDR3aa: CALWEAGELGKKIKVF; CDR3nt: TGTGCCTTGTGGGAGGCGGGGGAGTTGGGCAAAAAAATCAAGGTATTT